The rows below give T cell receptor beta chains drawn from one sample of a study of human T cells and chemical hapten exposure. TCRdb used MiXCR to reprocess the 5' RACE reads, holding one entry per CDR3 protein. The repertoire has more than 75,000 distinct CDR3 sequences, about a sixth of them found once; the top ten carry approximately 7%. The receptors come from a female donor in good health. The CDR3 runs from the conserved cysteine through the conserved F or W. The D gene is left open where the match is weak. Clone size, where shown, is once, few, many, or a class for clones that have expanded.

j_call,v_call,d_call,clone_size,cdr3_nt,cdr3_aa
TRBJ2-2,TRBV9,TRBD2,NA,TGTGCCAGCAGCGTGCTACTAGCGGGACCCGGGGAGCTGTTTTTT,CASSVLLAGPGELFF
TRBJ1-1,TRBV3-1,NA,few,TGTGCCAGCAGCCAACGGGATTCATACACTGAAGCTTTCTTT,CASSQRDSYTEAFF
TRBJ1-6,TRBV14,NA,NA,TGTGCCAGCAGCCAAATCGGGGGATCACCCCTCCACTTT,CASSQIGGSPLHF
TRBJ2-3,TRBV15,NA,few,TGTGCCACCAGCACGCGGGACAGACCAGATACGCAGTATTTT,CATSTRDRPDTQYF
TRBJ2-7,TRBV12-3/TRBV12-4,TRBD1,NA,TGTGCCAGCAGTTTACGGGACAGGGGGGGCTACGAGCAGTACTTC,CASSLRDRGGYEQYF
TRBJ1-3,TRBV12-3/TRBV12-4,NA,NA,TGTGCCAGCAGTTTTGAGATCGGCATATATTTT,CASSFEIGIYF
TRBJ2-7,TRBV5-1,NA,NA,TGCGCCAGCAGCACCGACCCCTCCTACGAGCAGTACTTC,CASSTDPSYEQYF
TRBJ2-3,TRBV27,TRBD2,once,TGTGCCAGCAGCCGACTGGGGGCGGGGGGGCGAGATACGCAGTATTTT,CASSRLGAGGRDTQYF
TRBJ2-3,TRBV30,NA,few,TGTGCCTGGTCCCTAACAGATACGCAGTATTTT,CAWSLTDTQYF
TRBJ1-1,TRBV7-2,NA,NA,TGTGCCAGCAGCTTAGTATCCAAAGCTTTCTTT,CASSLVSKAFF
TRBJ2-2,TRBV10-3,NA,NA,TGTGCCATCAGTGATCCTAACACCGGGGAGCTGTTTTTT,CAISDPNTGELFF
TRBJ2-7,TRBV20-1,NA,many,TGCAGCCCCGGGGGTGGACAGAACTCCTACGAGCAGTACTTC,CSPGGGQNSYEQYF
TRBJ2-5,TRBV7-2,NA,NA,TGTGCCAGCAGCTTCCAAGAGACCCAGTACTTC,CASSFQETQYF
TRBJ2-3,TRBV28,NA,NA,TGTGCCAGCAGTAACCCGAGGAGGGAGGTGACAGATACGCAGTATTTT,CASSNPRREVTDTQYF
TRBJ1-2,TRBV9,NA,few,TGTGCCAGCACCGTCCGGGTGTTAGCTAACTATGGCTACACCTTC,CASTVRVLANYGYTF
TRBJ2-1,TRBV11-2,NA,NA,TGTGCCAGCAGCTTAGGTGGTCAGAACAATGAGCAGTTCTTC,CASSLGGQNNEQFF
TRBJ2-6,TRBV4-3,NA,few,TGCGCCAGCAGCCGTAAAATCTCTGGGGCCAACGTCCTGACTTTC,CASSRKISGANVLTF
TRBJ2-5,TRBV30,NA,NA,TGTGCCCGGAGGGTGGGGGAGACCCAGTACTTC,CARRVGETQYF
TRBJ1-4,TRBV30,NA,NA,TGTGCCTGGAGTGTACTCAGGGCAGGGGTAAATGAAAAACTGTTTTTT,CAWSVLRAGVNEKLFF
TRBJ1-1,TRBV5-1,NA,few,TGCGCCAGCACGAGGGAGATGAACACTGAAGCTTTCTTT,CASTREMNTEAFF
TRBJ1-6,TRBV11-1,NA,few,TGTGCCAGCAGCTCCAAAGGACGGTATAATTCACCCCTCCACTTT,CASSSKGRYNSPLHF
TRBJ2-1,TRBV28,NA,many,TGTGCCAGCAGTTTAGTTAGGAATCCCTCATTTTACAATGAGCAGTTCTTC,CASSLVRNPSFYNEQFF
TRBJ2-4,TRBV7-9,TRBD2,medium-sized,TGTGCCAGCAGCTTAGTAGGCCTAGCGGAAAACATTCAGTACTTC,CASSLVGLAENIQYF
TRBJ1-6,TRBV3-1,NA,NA,TGTGCCAGCAGCCGTGGGGGAGTGGATTCACCCCTCAACTTT,CASSRGGVDSPLNF
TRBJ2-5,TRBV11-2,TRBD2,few,TGTGCCAGCAGCTTGGGACCACCGACTAGCGGGAGTGGGGAGACCCAGTACTTC,CASSLGPPTSGSGETQYF
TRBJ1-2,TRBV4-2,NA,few,TGTGCCAGCAGCCAAGAATCGGGGTATGGCTACACCTTC,CASSQESGYGYTF
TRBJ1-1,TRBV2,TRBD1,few,TGTGCCAGCAGTCCGAGGACAGGGGATAACACTGAAGCTTTCTTT,CASSPRTGDNTEAFF
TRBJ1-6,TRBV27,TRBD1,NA,TGTGCCAGCAGTTTGGACAGGGAGAGTTCACCCCTCCACTTT,CASSLDRESSPLHF
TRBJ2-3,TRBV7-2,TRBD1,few,TGTGCCAGCAGCCGAAACAGGGGGGCAGATACGCAGTATTTT,CASSRNRGADTQYF
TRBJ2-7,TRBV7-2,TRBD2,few,TGTGCCAGCAGCCCTAGCGGGAGAATCTACGAGCAGTACTTC,CASSPSGRIYEQYF
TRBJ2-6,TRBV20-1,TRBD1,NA,TGCAGTGCGAGAGGGGGCGCCGGGGCCAACGTCCTGACTTTC,CSARGGAGANVLTF
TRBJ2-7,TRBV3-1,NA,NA,TGTGCCAGCACCTCCTCGACAGGTCGCGAGCAGTACTTC,CASTSSTGREQYF
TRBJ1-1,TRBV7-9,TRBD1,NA,TGTGCCAGCAGCCCCGGACAGGGAAGGACTGAAGCTTTCTTT,CASSPGQGRTEAFF
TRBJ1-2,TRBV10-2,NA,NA,TGCGCCAGCAGTGAACTGTACCGAGTAAGCCCTAATTATGGCTACACCTTC,CASSELYRVSPNYGYTF
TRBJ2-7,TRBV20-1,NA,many,TGCAGTGCTAGAGACAGGGCCGTTTCCGAGCAGTACTTC,CSARDRAVSEQYF
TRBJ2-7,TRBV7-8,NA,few,TGTGCCAGCAGCTTAGACGGCGGAGCGAACGTCGGAGAGCAGTACTTC,CASSLDGGANVGEQYF
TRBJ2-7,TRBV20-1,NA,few,TGCAGTGCTAGAGGGGGCAGTCCCTACGAGCAGTACTTC,CSARGGSPYEQYF
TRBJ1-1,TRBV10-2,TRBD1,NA,TGCGCCAGCAGTGAGATACGGGACAGCGTCTCATTT,CASSEIRDSVSF
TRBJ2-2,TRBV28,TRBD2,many,TGTGCCACCGGACTAGCGGGTAGTAACGGCGGGGAGCTGTTTTTT,CATGLAGSNGGELFF
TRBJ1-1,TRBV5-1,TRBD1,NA,TGCGCCAGCAGCTTCGAGACAGGGGAGTGGAGCACTGAAGCTTTCTTT,CASSFETGEWSTEAFF
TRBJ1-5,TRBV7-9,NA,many,TGTGCCAGCAGCCAACAGGGAGGTGGCAATCAGCCCCAGCATTTT,CASSQQGGGNQPQHF
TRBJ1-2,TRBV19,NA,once,TGTGCCAGTACTCCCCCAGGGGCGGCTACCTATGGCTACACCTTC,CASTPPGAATYGYTF
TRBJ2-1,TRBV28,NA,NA,TGTGCCAGCTCCGGGACAGGACTTACTAGCGGCATCTACAATGAGCAGTTCTTC,CASSGTGLTSGIYNEQFF
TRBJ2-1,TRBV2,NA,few,TGTGCCAGCAGATCCCTACCCCATCAGGAAGATGAGCAGTTCTTC,CASRSLPHQEDEQFF
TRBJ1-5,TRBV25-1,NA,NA,TGTGCCAGCAGTGAAAGCTTCAATCAGCCCCAGCATTTT,CASSESFNQPQHF
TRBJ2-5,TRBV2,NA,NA,TGTGCCAGCAACCTTGGATCCCGAGAGACCCAGTACTTC,CASNLGSRETQYF
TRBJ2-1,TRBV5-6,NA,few,TGTGCCAGCAGCTTGCTGATACTAAGCTCCTACAATGAGCAGTTCTTC,CASSLLILSSYNEQFF
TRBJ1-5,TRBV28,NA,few,TGTGCCAGCAGTTATAGTAATCAGCCCCAGCATTTT,CASSYSNQPQHF
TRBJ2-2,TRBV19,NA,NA,TGTGCCAGTAGTATTACTGGGGCCCTGACCGGGGAGCTGTTTTTT,CASSITGALTGELFF
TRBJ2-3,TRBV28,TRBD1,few,TGTGCCAGCAGCGGGACAGGGGTTAGCACAGATACGCAGTATTTT,CASSGTGVSTDTQYF
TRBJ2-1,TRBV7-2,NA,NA,TGTGCCAGCAGCAAATCCCAAGGGCCCATAGATTACAATGAGCAGTTCTTC,CASSKSQGPIDYNEQFF
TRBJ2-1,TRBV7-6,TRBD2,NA,TGTGCCAGCAGCTTAGTCAGCGGGGGCCTAGCGGGGCAGTTCTTC,CASSLVSGGLAGQFF
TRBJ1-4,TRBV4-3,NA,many,TGCGCCAGCAGCCAATTTGCTTGGGAAAAACTGTTTTTT,CASSQFAWEKLFF
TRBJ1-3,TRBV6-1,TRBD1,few,TGTGCCAGCAGTGGAGGACAGGGGGGGTCTGGAAACACCATATATTTT,CASSGGQGGSGNTIYF
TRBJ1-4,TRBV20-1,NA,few,TGCAGTGCTAGAGAGGACAGTAATGAAAAACTGTTTTTT,CSAREDSNEKLFF
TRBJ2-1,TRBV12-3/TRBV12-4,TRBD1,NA,TGTGCCAGCAGTTTGCTGGACAGGGTAAGGCATGAGCAGTTCTTC,CASSLLDRVRHEQFF
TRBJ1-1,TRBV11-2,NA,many,TGTGCCAGCAGCCCCCAGATAACAATGAACACTGAAGCTTTCTTT,CASSPQITMNTEAFF